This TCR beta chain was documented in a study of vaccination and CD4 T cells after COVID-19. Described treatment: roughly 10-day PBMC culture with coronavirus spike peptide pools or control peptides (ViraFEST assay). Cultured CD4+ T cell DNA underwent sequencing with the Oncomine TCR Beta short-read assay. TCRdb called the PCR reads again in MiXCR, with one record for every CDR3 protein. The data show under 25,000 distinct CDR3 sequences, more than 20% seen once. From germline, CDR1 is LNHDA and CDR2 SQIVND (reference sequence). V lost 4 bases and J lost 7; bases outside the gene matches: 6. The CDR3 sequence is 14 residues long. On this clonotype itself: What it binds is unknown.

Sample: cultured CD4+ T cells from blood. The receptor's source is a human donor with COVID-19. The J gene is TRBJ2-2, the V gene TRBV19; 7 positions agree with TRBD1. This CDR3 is CASSTQGLSGELFF. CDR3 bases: TGTGCCAGTAGTACACAGGGGTTAAGCGGGGAGCTGTTTTTT.